This T cell receptor beta chain was profiled in a study of long-term antiretroviral therapy in people with HIV. Overall study findings and caveats: Clones that had undergone expansion before ART dominated the repertoire at all time points.

A v3.0 immunoSEQ assay was performed at survey level. TCRdb keeps only in-frame clones here, not all; method: immunoSEQ multiplex PCR. The sample consists of fewer than 25,000 clones, 85% to 95% of them appearing once. Comment on this clone: Its antigen is not known.

Trimming took 4 bases from V and 2 from J; bases not matched to a gene: 0. The CDR3 is made up of 14 amino acids. The germline V gene has CDR1 SGHDN and CDR2 FVKESK. Specimen: unsorted PBMCs, collected just over 4.8 years after starting antiretroviral therapy. This clonotype was obtained from a woman in her forties or fifties with HIV. The genes are TRBV14 and TRBJ1-4, with TRBD1 identical over 8 bases. CDR3 DNA sequence: TGTGCCAGCAGCCGACAGGGGACTAATGAAAAACTGTTTTTT. Amino acid sequence: CASSRQGTNEKLFF. The full variable domain, completed using reference TRBV14 and TRBJ1-4, is EAGVTQFPSHSVIEKGQTVTLRCDPISGHDNLYWYRRVMGKEIKFLLHFVKESKQDESGMPNNRFLAERTGGTYSTLKVQPAELEDSGVYFCASSRQGTNEKLFFGSGTQLSVL.